A selection of T cell receptor beta chains follows, all from one sample in a study of OX40 agonist ivuxolimab in advanced cancers. The protocol was immunoSEQ multiplex PCR, while the TCRdb copy is restricted to in-frame clones and leaves out a portion. Of 60,000 to 75,000 clones listed, 80% are singletons. The material sequenced was CD4+ or CD8+ T cells sorted from blood, taken in a trial of the OX40 agonist ivuxolimab. These receptors were collected from an adult with an advanced solid tumor such as melanoma, head and neck, liver or kidney cancer. Both conserved end residues are part of each CDR3. The order of the fields is V gene, D gene, clone size, J gene, CDR3 protein, CDR3 DNA. A D gene is named only where the DNA matches it firmly. Some rows have no size entry. The others give once, few or many, or a class for an expanded clone.

v_gene: TRBV6-1; d_gene: -; abundance: -; j_gene: TRBJ2-2; CDR3aa: CASSPGRLNTGELFF; CDR3nt: TGTGCCAGCAGTCCGGGACGGTTGAACACCGGGGAGCTGTTTTTT
v_gene: TRBV5-6; d_gene: -; abundance: -; j_gene: TRBJ2-1; CDR3aa: CASTTPALGRNNEQFF; CDR3nt: TGTGCCAGCACCACCCCAGCGCTGGGACGCAACAATGAGCAGTTCTTC
v_gene: TRBV30; d_gene: -; abundance: -; j_gene: TRBJ2-7; CDR3aa: CAWSVPGSAYEQYF; CDR3nt: TGTGCCTGGAGTGTACCAGGGTCCGCCTACGAGCAGTACTTC
v_gene: TRBV6-6; d_gene: -; abundance: -; j_gene: TRBJ1-2; CDR3aa: CASSRPRGVHGYGYTF; CDR3nt: TGTGCCAGCAGTCGTCCCAGGGGAGTTCATGGCTATGGCTACACCTTC
v_gene: TRBV7-2; d_gene: -; abundance: -; j_gene: TRBJ2-3; CDR3aa: CASSPYPLSTDTQYF; CDR3nt: TGTGCCAGCAGCCCCTACCCGCTTAGCACAGATACGCAGTATTTT
v_gene: TRBV30; d_gene: -; abundance: -; j_gene: TRBJ1-1; CDR3aa: CAWSRGLNTEAFF; CDR3nt: TGTGCCTGGAGTCGAGGGCTGAACACTGAAGCTTTCTTT
v_gene: TRBV6-6; d_gene: -; abundance: -; j_gene: TRBJ2-7; CDR3aa: CASSNDGNYEQYF; CDR3nt: TGTGCCAGCAGTAACGATGGGAATTACGAGCAGTACTTC
v_gene: TRBV15; d_gene: -; abundance: few; j_gene: TRBJ1-5; CDR3aa: CATSRDKGYNQPQHF; CDR3nt: TGTGCCACCAGCAGAGATAAGGGTTACAATCAGCCCCAGCATTTT
v_gene: TRBV9; d_gene: TRBD1; abundance: -; j_gene: TRBJ2-7; CDR3aa: CASSVGLGRGLPYEQYF; CDR3nt: TGTGCCAGCAGCGTAGGATTGGGCAGGGGGCTTCCCTACGAGCAGTACTTC
v_gene: TRBV30; d_gene: -; abundance: -; j_gene: TRBJ1-5; CDR3aa: CAWRRGGGDQPQHF; CDR3nt: TGTGCCTGGAGGCGGGGCGGGGGGGATCAGCCCCAGCATTTT
v_gene: TRBV29-1; d_gene: TRBD1; abundance: -; j_gene: TRBJ2-2; CDR3aa: CSVRQGITGELFF; CDR3nt: TGCAGCGTTAGACAGGGAATCACCGGGGAGCTGTTTTTT
v_gene: TRBV7-2; d_gene: -; abundance: -; j_gene: TRBJ2-1; CDR3aa: CASSPGAEPRAQFF; CDR3nt: TGTGCCAGCAGCCCCGGGGCGGAACCCCGGGCGCAGTTCTTC
v_gene: TRBV5-1; d_gene: -; abundance: few; j_gene: TRBJ1-2; CDR3aa: CASSSKPPGAGRGVYGYTF; CDR3nt: TGCGCCAGCAGCTCGAAACCTCCAGGGGCGGGAAGAGGAGTCTATGGCTACACCTTC
v_gene: TRBV2; d_gene: -; abundance: few; j_gene: TRBJ1-2; CDR3aa: CARKGREGYTF; CDR3nt: TGTGCCAGGAAGGGCCGGGAAGGCTACACCTTC
v_gene: TRBV9; d_gene: -; abundance: few; j_gene: TRBJ1-1; CDR3aa: CASSRGENLNTEAFF; CDR3nt: TGTGCCAGCAGTCGTGGAGAAAACTTGAACACTGAAGCTTTCTTT
v_gene: TRBV27; d_gene: TRBD1; abundance: -; j_gene: TRBJ2-7; CDR3aa: CASSYRLDRVADEQYF; CDR3nt: TGTGCCAGCAGTTACCGCCTGGACAGGGTGGCAGACGAGCAGTACTTC
v_gene: TRBV12-5; d_gene: -; abundance: -; j_gene: TRBJ1-5; CDR3aa: CASGSGQFNQPQHF; CDR3nt: TGTGCTAGTGGCTCAGGACAGTTCAATCAGCCCCAGCATTTT
v_gene: TRBV5-4; d_gene: TRBD2; abundance: -; j_gene: TRBJ2-3; CDR3aa: CASSLLAGVPSTDTQYF; CDR3nt: TGTGCCAGCAGCTTGCTAGCGGGGGTGCCTAGCACAGATACGCAGTATTTT
v_gene: TRBV7-8; d_gene: -; abundance: few; j_gene: TRBJ2-1; CDR3aa: CASSHVRPGRSKSEQFF; CDR3nt: TGTGCCAGCAGCCACGTTAGGCCGGGACGGAGTAAGAGTGAGCAGTTCTTC
v_gene: TRBV6-6; d_gene: TRBD1; abundance: -; j_gene: TRBJ2-7; CDR3aa: CASSYDRGPYEQYF; CDR3nt: TGTGCCAGCAGTTACGACAGGGGGCCCTACGAGCAGTACTTC
v_gene: TRBV7-2; d_gene: -; abundance: once; j_gene: TRBJ2-1; CDR3aa: CASSRGYSEQFF; CDR3nt: TGTGCCAGCAGCCGAGGGTACAGTGAGCAGTTCTTC
v_gene: TRBV25-1; d_gene: TRBD1; abundance: -; j_gene: TRBJ1-4; CDR3aa: CASRRTGGEEKLFF; CDR3nt: TGTGCCAGCAGGAGGACAGGGGGCGAAGAAAAACTGTTTTTT
v_gene: TRBV25-1; d_gene: -; abundance: -; j_gene: TRBJ2-4; CDR3aa: CASSQGPSNIQYF; CDR3nt: TGTGCCAGCAGTCAGGGACCTTCAAACATTCAGTACTTC
v_gene: TRBV5-4; d_gene: -; abundance: -; j_gene: TRBJ1-2; CDR3aa: CASSLYGTPVGGYTF; CDR3nt: TGTGCCAGCAGCTTGTACGGAACACCTGTTGGTGGCTACACCTTC
v_gene: TRBV6-6; d_gene: -; abundance: -; j_gene: TRBJ1-4; CDR3aa: CASRDPIGEKLFF; CDR3nt: TGTGCCAGCAGGGATCCGATCGGTGAAAAACTGTTTTTT
v_gene: TRBV7-9; d_gene: -; abundance: -; j_gene: TRBJ2-5; CDR3aa: CASSLFETQYF; CDR3nt: TGTGCCAGCAGCTTATTTGAGACCCAGTACTTC
v_gene: TRBV2; d_gene: -; abundance: -; j_gene: TRBJ2-5; CDR3aa: CASSDGETQYF; CDR3nt: TGTGCCAGCAGTGATGGAGAGACCCAGTACTTC
v_gene: TRBV29-1; d_gene: -; abundance: -; j_gene: TRBJ1-2; CDR3aa: CSVEDRLNGYTF; CDR3nt: TGCAGCGTTGAAGATAGACTTAATGGCTACACCTTC
v_gene: TRBV4-1; d_gene: -; abundance: -; j_gene: TRBJ1-5; CDR3aa: CASSQMTISPQHF; CDR3nt: TGCGCCAGCAGCCAAATGACCATCTCCCCCCAGCATTTT
v_gene: TRBV19; d_gene: TRBD1; abundance: -; j_gene: TRBJ2-6; CDR3aa: CASSTTGVGANVLTF; CDR3nt: TGTGCCAGTAGTACAACAGGGGTTGGGGCCAACGTCCTGACTTTC
v_gene: TRBV14; d_gene: -; abundance: -; j_gene: TRBJ2-3; CDR3aa: CASSPFIRGTDTQYF; CDR3nt: TGTGCCAGCAGCCCATTCATTAGAGGCACAGATACGCAGTATTTT
v_gene: TRBV7-2; d_gene: -; abundance: -; j_gene: TRBJ2-4; CDR3aa: CASSPPRLAKNIQYF; CDR3nt: TGTGCCAGCAGCCCACCCAGGCTAGCCAAAAACATTCAGTACTTC
v_gene: TRBV7-9; d_gene: -; abundance: -; j_gene: TRBJ1-5; CDR3aa: CASSLGRQNQPQHF; CDR3nt: TGTGCCAGCAGCTTGGGACGGCAAAATCAGCCCCAGCATTTT
v_gene: TRBV7-2; d_gene: -; abundance: -; j_gene: TRBJ1-1; CDR3aa: CASSLRPFSLNTEAFF; CDR3nt: TGTGCCAGCAGCTTACGACCTTTTTCCCTGAACACTGAAGCTTTCTTT
v_gene: TRBV27; d_gene: TRBD1; abundance: once; j_gene: TRBJ2-3; CDR3aa: CASRAGTGRDTQYF; CDR3nt: TGTGCCAGCAGGGCCGGGACAGGGCGGGATACGCAGTATTTT
v_gene: TRBV7-9; d_gene: -; abundance: -; j_gene: TRBJ2-3; CDR3aa: CASSLGPKGTDTQYF; CDR3nt: TGTGCCAGCAGCTTAGGACCTAAAGGCACAGATACGCAGTATTTT
v_gene: TRBV11-2; d_gene: TRBD2; abundance: once; j_gene: TRBJ2-5; CDR3aa: CASSLAGGRSGETQYF; CDR3nt: TGTGCCAGCAGCTTAGCGGGGGGGCGTAGCGGTGAGACCCAGTACTTC
v_gene: TRBV7-8; d_gene: -; abundance: -; j_gene: TRBJ1-2; CDR3aa: CASTPGRLNYGYTF; CDR3nt: TGTGCCAGCACCCCGGGAAGATTAAACTATGGCTACACCTTC
v_gene: TRBV19; d_gene: -; abundance: few; j_gene: TRBJ2-2; CDR3aa: CASTVHTGELFF; CDR3nt: TGTGCCAGTACGGTCCACACCGGGGAGCTGTTTTTT
v_gene: TRBV19; d_gene: -; abundance: -; j_gene: TRBJ2-3; CDR3aa: CASSIGTSTDTQYF; CDR3nt: TGTGCCAGTAGTATCGGAACTAGCACAGATACGCAGTATTTT
v_gene: TRBV7-6; d_gene: -; abundance: -; j_gene: TRBJ2-3; CDR3aa: CASSFVASQDTQYF; CDR3nt: TGTGCCAGCAGCTTTGTCGCCTCCCAGGATACGCAGTATTTT
v_gene: TRBV2; d_gene: -; abundance: -; j_gene: TRBJ2-1; CDR3aa: CASSPMTDNEQFF; CDR3nt: TGTGCCAGCAGCCCAATGACAGACAATGAGCAGTTCTTC
v_gene: TRBV27; d_gene: -; abundance: -; j_gene: TRBJ1-5; CDR3aa: CASSFKLSNQPQHF; CDR3nt: TGTGCCAGCAGTTTCAAGTTAAGCAATCAGCCCCAGCATTTT
v_gene: TRBV6-5; d_gene: -; abundance: -; j_gene: TRBJ1-5; CDR3aa: CASSQPPNQPQHF; CDR3nt: TGTGCCAGCAGCCAACCGCCCAATCAGCCCCAGCATTTT
v_gene: TRBV5-1; d_gene: -; abundance: -; j_gene: TRBJ2-4; CDR3aa: CASSFGGSQNIQYF; CDR3nt: TGCGCCAGCAGCTTCGGGGGTAGCCAAAACATTCAGTACTTC
v_gene: TRBV9; d_gene: -; abundance: once; j_gene: TRBJ1-2; CDR3aa: CASSVDAGPYGYTF; CDR3nt: TGTGCCAGCAGCGTAGACGCGGGGCCCTATGGCTACACCTTC
v_gene: TRBV10-3; d_gene: -; abundance: once; j_gene: TRBJ2-7; CDR3aa: CAIREQGGLSSYEQYF; CDR3nt: TGTGCCATCAGAGAACAGGGGGGGCTCAGCTCCTACGAGCAGTACTTC
v_gene: TRBV30; d_gene: -; abundance: -; j_gene: TRBJ2-2; CDR3aa: CAWIGGFRQGNTGELFF; CDR3nt: TGTGCCTGGATCGGGGGCTTTAGACAGGGGAACACCGGGGAGCTGTTTTTT
v_gene: TRBV15; d_gene: TRBD2; abundance: -; j_gene: TRBJ2-1; CDR3aa: CATSRPKPGTSGGGGEQFF; CDR3nt: TGTGCCACCAGCAGACCCAAACCCGGGACTAGCGGGGGAGGAGGTGAGCAGTTCTTC
v_gene: TRBV6-6; d_gene: -; abundance: few; j_gene: TRBJ1-2; CDR3aa: CASSLEWRDGYTF; CDR3nt: TGTGCCAGCAGTCTAGAGTGGAGGGATGGCTACACCTTC
v_gene: TRBV14; d_gene: -; abundance: -; j_gene: TRBJ1-1; CDR3aa: CASSQVRGFGTEAFF; CDR3nt: TGTGCCAGCAGCCAAGTTAGGGGGTTTGGCACTGAAGCTTTCTTT
v_gene: TRBV4-1; d_gene: TRBD1; abundance: once; j_gene: TRBJ1-5; CDR3aa: CASSRQGSSNQPQHF; CDR3nt: TGCGCCAGCAGCCGACAGGGGTCCAGCAATCAGCCCCAGCATTTT
v_gene: TRBV15; d_gene: TRBD1; abundance: -; j_gene: TRBJ2-7; CDR3aa: CATSRDRQGVDEQYF; CDR3nt: TGTGCCACCAGCAGAGATAGACAGGGGGTCGACGAGCAGTACTTC
v_gene: TRBV5-6; d_gene: TRBD1; abundance: -; j_gene: TRBJ2-1; CDR3aa: CASSSGTGVHNEQFF; CDR3nt: TGTGCCAGCAGCTCCGGGACAGGGGTCCACAATGAGCAGTTCTTC
v_gene: TRBV7-8; d_gene: TRBD2; abundance: -; j_gene: TRBJ2-1; CDR3aa: CASSFAGTRIGNEQFF; CDR3nt: TGTGCCAGCAGCTTCGCCGGGACTAGAATCGGCAATGAGCAGTTCTTC